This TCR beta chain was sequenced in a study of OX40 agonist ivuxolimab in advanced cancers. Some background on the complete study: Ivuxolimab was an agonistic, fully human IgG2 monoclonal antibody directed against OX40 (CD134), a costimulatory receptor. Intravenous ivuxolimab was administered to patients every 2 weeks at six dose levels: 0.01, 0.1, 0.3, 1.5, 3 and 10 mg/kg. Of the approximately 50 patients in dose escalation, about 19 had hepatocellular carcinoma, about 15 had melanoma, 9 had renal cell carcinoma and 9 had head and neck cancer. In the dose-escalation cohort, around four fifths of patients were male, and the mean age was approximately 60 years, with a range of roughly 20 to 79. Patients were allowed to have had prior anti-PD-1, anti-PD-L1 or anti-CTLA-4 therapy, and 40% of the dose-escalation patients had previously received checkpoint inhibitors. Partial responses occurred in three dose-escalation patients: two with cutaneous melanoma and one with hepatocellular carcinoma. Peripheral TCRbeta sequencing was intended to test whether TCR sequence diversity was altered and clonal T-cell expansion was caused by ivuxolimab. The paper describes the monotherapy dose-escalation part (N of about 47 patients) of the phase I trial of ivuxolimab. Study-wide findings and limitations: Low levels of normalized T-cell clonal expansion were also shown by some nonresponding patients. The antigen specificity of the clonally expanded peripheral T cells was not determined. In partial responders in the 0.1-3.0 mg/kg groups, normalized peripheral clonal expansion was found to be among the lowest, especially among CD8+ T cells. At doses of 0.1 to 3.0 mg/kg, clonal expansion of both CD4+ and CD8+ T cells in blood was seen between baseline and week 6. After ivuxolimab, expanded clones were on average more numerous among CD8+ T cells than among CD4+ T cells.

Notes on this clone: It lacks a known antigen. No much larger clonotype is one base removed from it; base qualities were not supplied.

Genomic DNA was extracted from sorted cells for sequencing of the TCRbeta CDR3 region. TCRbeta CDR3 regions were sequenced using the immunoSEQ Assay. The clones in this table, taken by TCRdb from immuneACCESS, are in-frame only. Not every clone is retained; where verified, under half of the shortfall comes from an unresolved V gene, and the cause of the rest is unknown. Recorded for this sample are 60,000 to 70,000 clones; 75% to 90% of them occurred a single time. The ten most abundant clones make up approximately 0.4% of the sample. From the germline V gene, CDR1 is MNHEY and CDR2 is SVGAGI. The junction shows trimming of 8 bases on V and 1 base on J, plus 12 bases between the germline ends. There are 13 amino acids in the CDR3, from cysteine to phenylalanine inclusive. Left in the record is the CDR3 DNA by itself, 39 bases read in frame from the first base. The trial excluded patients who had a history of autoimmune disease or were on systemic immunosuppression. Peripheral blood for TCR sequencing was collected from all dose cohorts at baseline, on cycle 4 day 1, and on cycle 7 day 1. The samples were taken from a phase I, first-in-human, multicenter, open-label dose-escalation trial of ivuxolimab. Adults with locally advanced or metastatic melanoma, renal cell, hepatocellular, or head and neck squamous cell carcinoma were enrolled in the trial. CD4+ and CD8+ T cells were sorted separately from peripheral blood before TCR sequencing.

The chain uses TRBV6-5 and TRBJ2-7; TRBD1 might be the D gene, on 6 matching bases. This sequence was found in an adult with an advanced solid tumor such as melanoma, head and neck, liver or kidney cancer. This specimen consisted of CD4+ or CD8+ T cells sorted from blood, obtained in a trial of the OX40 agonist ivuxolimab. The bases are TGTGCCAGCTCTAAGAGGGGGTCCTACGAGCAGTACTTC. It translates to CASSKRGSYEQYF.